The 15 T cell receptor beta chains below come from one sample, sequenced in a study of low-dose radiotherapy and immunotherapy resistance in tumors. Primers used for first-strand cDNA, a TRAV- and TRBV-specific set, covered both alpha and beta chains. The TCRs were subjected to amplification over about 20 PCR cycles employing a constant-region primer in conjunction with a V-primer adapter. TCRdb ran MiXCR on the reads and lists one entry per CDR3 protein. The data contain under 90,000 distinct CDR3 sequences, roughly a sixth of them seen just once; the ten biggest clones take up roughly 3%. Stated time point: before trial treatment. The sequencing used PBMCs, collected before treatment. The receptor source for this set is a male donor with prostate cancer.

About this clonotype: A read error is likely here: a far larger clone is one base away. The CDR3 DNA is TGTGCCAGCTCACAAGCCAATGAGCAGTACTTC. Protein product: CASSQANEQYF. The chain couples TRBV18 to TRBJ2-7; D ambiguous. In germline, CDR1 is KGHSH, CDR2 LQKENI. There are 11 residues in the CDR3. V was pared by 4 bases and J by 7 bases, with 8 bases between.

In its sample, this clonotype was seen many times. The V gene is TRBV21-1, the J gene TRBJ2-5; the D segment call TRBD1 is taken from the table without a DNA check. TRBV21-1 counts as a pseudogene. The CDR3 is 14 amino acids. This CDR3 is CASTLSGTDGTQYF. CDR3 in DNA: TGTGCCAGCACCCTATCAGGGACCGACGGGACCCAGTACTTC.

This clonotype was observed many times. The V call is TRBV5-1, the J call TRBJ2-7, with D tentatively TRBD1 or TRBD2 (5 bases each). CDR1 is SGHRS, CDR2 YFSETQ, per germline. The length of the CDR3 is 17 residues. Deletions cut 1 base from V and 0 bases from J, with 17 bases between. The CDR3: CASSLRGPDKSSYEQYF. CDR3 coding DNA: TGCGCCAGCAGCTTGCGGGGCCCGGACAAGAGCTCCTACGAGCAGTACTTC.

In this sample, this clonotype turned up a few times. The DNA is omitted, as the CDR3 cannot be located on it reliably, and the CDR3 follows TCRdb's listing. The chain joins TRBV15 to TRBJ2-2; no DNA check was done on the table's D call, TRBD1. Looked up from germline, CDR1 is LNHNV and CDR2 is YYDKDF (reference sequence). 16 amino acids form the CDR3, both terminal residues included. The CDR3 protein is CATRPGTVNTGELFFF.

There are many counts of this clonotype. V and J are TRBV20-1 and TRBJ2-1; D gene ambiguous. This CDR3 is built from 14 residues. Germline CDR1 and CDR2: DFQATT and SNEGSKA (reference sequence). V shed 2 bases and J shed 3 bases, with 11 bases lying between them. The CDR3 loop is CSARLLLGYNEQFF. Here the CDR3 DNA reads TGCAGTGCTAGACTGCTCCTGGGCTACAATGAGCAGTTCTTC.

This clonotype was counted at least ten times. The chain has TRBV5-1 and TRBJ2-2; no clear D. The ends were cut back, 4 bases at V and 7 bases at J, with 11 bases in the middle. Germline V gives CDR1 SGHRS, CDR2 YFSETQ. This CDR3 has 13 amino acids. CDR3 amino acids: CASSLDLSGELFF. In nucleotides, the CDR3 is TGCGCCAGCAGCCTAGATTTAAGCGGGGAGCTGTTTTTT.

This clonotype was counted many times. The chain is built from TRBV20-1 and TRBJ2-3; 8 bases are a match to TRBD2. In germline, CDR1 is DFQATT, CDR2 SNEGSKA (reference sequence). This CDR3 region has 15 residues. The J segment lost 6 bases and the V segment lost 0 bases, leaving 8 bases of the junction unmatched. CDR3 nucleotides: TGCAGTGCTAGAGAGCGGGGGGAGCCGCTGGATACGCAGTATTTT. Its protein product is CSARERGEPLDTQYF.

This clonotype was detected many times. The V gene is TRBV5-1, the J gene TRBJ2-1, with a weak D call TRBD2 (7 bases). This CDR3 has 15 amino acids. Germline values: CDR1 SGHRS, CDR2 YFSETQ. V was shortened by 5 bases and J by 7 bases, with 19 bases between the two germline ends. The CDR3 nucleotides are TGCGCCAGCAGACAAGGGGGGACTACGGGAAATGAGCAGTTCTTC. This codes for CASRQGGTTGNEQFF.

In its sample, this clonotype was seen many times. The chain recombines TRBV10-3 with TRBJ2-3; D unclear. The germline V gene encodes CDR1 ENHRY and CDR2 SYGVKD. Deletions cut 0 bases from V and 8 bases from J, with 9 bases between. The CDR3 runs to 13 residues. The CDR3 spells CAISESYDPTQYF. As DNA, the CDR3 is TGTGCCATCAGTGAGTCGTACGATCCTACGCAGTATTTT.

This clonotype was seen many times. One end of the junction does not line up with germline, which may come from a read error. The V gene is TRBV6-6, the J gene TRBJ2-7, with D unclear. In germline, CDR1 is MNHNY, CDR2 SVGAGI (reference sequence). This CDR3 spans 14 amino acids. The CDR3: CASTYPERVYEQYF. For the CDR3, the DNA is TGTGCCAGCACTTACCCGGAACGGGTTTACGAGCAGTACTTC.

The chain joins TRBV6-2 or TRBV6-3 to TRBJ2-7, with 9 bases matching TRBD2. Per the germline V gene, CDR1 is MNHEY and CDR2 is SVGEGT. The V and J ends lost 6 bases and 1 base, in that order; junction bases with no gene match: 7. There are 15 residues in the CDR3. The CDR3 DNA reads TGTGCCAGCAGACCCCCGGGACTAGCTTCCTACGAGCAGTACTTC. Translation: CASRPPGLASYEQYF.

This clonotype was detected many times. The rearrangement links TRBV6-5 to TRBJ2-7, with TRBD1 identical over 7 bases. Germline trimming cut 6 bases from V and 5 bases from J; bases unmatched to any gene: 4. The germline gives CDR1 MNHEY, CDR2 SVGAGI. The CDR3 covers 12 residues. The CDR3 region has the DNA TGTGCCAGCAGCCCAGACAGGGACGAGCAGTACTTC. It yields the protein CASSPDRDEQYF.

This clonotype was observed many times. The chain joins TRBV27 to TRBJ1-1; D might be TRBD1 (6 bases). The CDR3 contains 14 residues. The ends were cut back, 8 bases at V and 1 base at J, with 14 bases in the middle. Germline V gene data show CDR1 as MNHEY and CDR2 as SMNVEV (reference sequence). CDR3: CASVNGGANTEAFF. CDR3 DNA sequence: TGTGCCAGCGTCAACGGGGGCGCGAACACTGAAGCTTTCTTT.

This clonotype was counted many times. The gene calls are TRBV7-2 and TRBJ2-1; D may be TRBD1 or TRBD2 (5 bases each). CDR1 SGHTA and CDR2 FQGNSA come from the germline V gene. V lost 1 base and J 0 bases, leaving 7 bases between the germline ends. This CDR3 has 15 residues. CDR3 sequence: CASSLGGNSYNEQFF. CDR3 coding DNA: TGTGCCAGCAGCTTAGGGGGGAACTCCTACAATGAGCAGTTCTTC.

On this clonotype: Only one base separates this from a far larger clonotype, so it likely reflects a read error. V is TRBV4-3 and J is TRBJ1-1, with D tentatively TRBD1 (5 bases). Germline V CDR1 and CDR2: LGHNA, YSLEER. The length of the CDR3 is 14 residues. As DNA, the CDR3 is TGCGCCATCAGCCCCAGGGAGGGTGGCACTGAAGCTTTCTTT. The encoded protein is CAISPREGGTEAFF.